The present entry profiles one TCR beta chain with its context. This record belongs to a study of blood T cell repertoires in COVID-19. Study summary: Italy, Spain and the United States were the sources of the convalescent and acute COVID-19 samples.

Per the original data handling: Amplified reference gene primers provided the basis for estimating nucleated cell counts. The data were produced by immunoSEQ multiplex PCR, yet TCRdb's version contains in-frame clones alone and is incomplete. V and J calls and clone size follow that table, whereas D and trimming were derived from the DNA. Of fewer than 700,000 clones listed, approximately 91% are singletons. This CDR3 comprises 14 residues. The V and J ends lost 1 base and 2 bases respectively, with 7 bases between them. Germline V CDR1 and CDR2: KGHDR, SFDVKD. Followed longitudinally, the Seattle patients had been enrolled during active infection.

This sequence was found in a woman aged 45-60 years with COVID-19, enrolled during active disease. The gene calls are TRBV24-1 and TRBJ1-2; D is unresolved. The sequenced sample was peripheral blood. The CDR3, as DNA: TGTGCCACCAGTGATTTAGTCAGAAACTATGGCTACACCTTC. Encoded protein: CATSDLVRNYGYTF.